The rows below give T cell receptor beta chains drawn from one sample of a study of T-cell reconstitution after alpha-beta-depleted transplantation in children. One entry per CDR3 protein, called by TCRdb with MiXCR from the PCR reads. In the table there are about 400,000 distinct CDR3 sequences, under 20% of which are singletons. The sample consisted of PBMCs, mostly from graft donor cells, taken 360 days after TCRalphabeta/CD19-depleted stem cell transplant. The receptor source for this set is a boy under three years old who had a stem cell transplant for Wiskott-Aldrich syndrome, so the T cells may come from the graft donor. Each CDR3 is given with its conserved first and last residue. Each record gives: D gene, V gene, clone size, J gene, CDR3 protein, CDR3 DNA. The D gene is left open where the match is weak. Some rows mark clone size as missing; the rest say once, few, many or name a class of expanded clone.

>.|TRBV12-3/TRBV12-4|few|TRBJ2-5
CASSPRLAGFFSETQYF
TGTGCCAGCAGCCCGCGATTGGCAGGGTTCTTTTCAGAGACCCAGTACTTC
>.|TRBV7-6|few|TRBJ2-1
CASSSFGANEQFF
TGTGCCAGCAGCTCTTTTGGGGCGAACGAGCAGTTCTTC
>.|TRBV12-3/TRBV12-4|few|TRBJ1-6
CASSSPGHYNSPLHF
TGTGCCAGCAGTTCGCCGGGACACTATAATTCACCCCTCCACTTT
>.|TRBV7-9|.|TRBJ2-7
CASRPEAVPGRTYEQYF
TGTGCCAGCCGGCCGGAGGCGGTACCCGGCAGGACCTACGAGCAGTACTTC
>.|TRBV27|few|TRBJ1-5
CASSLHGGKQPQHF
TGTGCCAGCAGTTTACATGGGGGGAAGCAGCCCCAGCATTTT
>.|TRBV6-1|few|TRBJ2-1
CASSPRGGVELQLYNEQFF
TGTGCCAGCAGCCCCAGGGGGGGGGTGGAACTTCAGCTCTACAATGAGCAGTTCTTC
>.|TRBV7-9|few|TRBJ2-1
CASSLKRNEQFF
TGTGCCAGCAGCTTGAAGCGAAATGAGCAGTTCTTC
>.|TRBV11-2|few|TRBJ1-4
CASRQGGVEKLFF
TGTGCCAGCAGGCAGGGTGGAGTTGAAAAACTGTTTTTT
>TRBD1|TRBV20-1|.|TRBJ2-7
CSATGGYEQYF
TGCAGTGCTACAGGGGGCTACGAGCAGTACTTC
>.|TRBV7-6|.|TRBJ2-1
CACSLALYNEQFF
TGTGCCTGCAGCTTAGCCTTGTACAATGAGCAGTTCTTC
>.|TRBV12-3/TRBV12-4|many|TRBJ2-2
CASSSRYTGELFF
TGTGCCAGCAGTTCAAGGTACACCGGGGAGCTGTTTTTT
>.|TRBV28|few|TRBJ1-5
CASIGGGTPNQPQHF
TGTGCCAGCATCGGAGGGGGGACACCAAATCAGCCCCAGCATTTT
>TRBD2|TRBV4-1|many|TRBJ2-1
CASSQLAGSYNEQFF
TGCGCCAGCAGCCAACTAGCGGGATCCTACAATGAGCAGTTCTTC
>TRBD1|TRBV29-1|.|TRBJ2-7
CSAYSPGQGLNHGEQYF
TGCAGCGCATACTCTCCGGGACAGGGGTTAAATCATGGGGAGCAGTACTTC
>.|TRBV7-2|.|TRBJ2-5
CASSLVGRPMETQYF
TGTGCCAGCAGCTTAGTCGGCAGGCCCATGGAGACCCAGTACTTC
>TRBD2|TRBV7-2|.|TRBJ2-5
CASSGTSGRGYQETQYF
TGTGCCAGCAGCGGGACTAGCGGGAGGGGGTACCAAGAGACCCAGTACTTC
>TRBD2|TRBV6-1|.|TRBJ2-1
CASSRLAGGGEQFF
TGTGCCAGCAGTCGACTAGCGGGAGGTGGTGAGCAGTTCTTC
>.|TRBV6-2/TRBV6-3|.|TRBJ2-1
CASSQATYNEQFF
TGTGCCAGCAGTCAGGCCACCTACAATGAGCAGTTCTTC
>.|TRBV7-9|few|TRBJ1-3
CASSLRSGSGNTIYF
TGTGCCAGCAGCTTAAGGTCGGGGTCTGGAAACACCATATATTTT
>.|TRBV2|.|TRBJ2-3
CASSEPLTGLADTQYF
TGTGCCAGCAGTGAACCACTTACGGGGTTGGCGGATACGCAGTATTTT
>.|TRBV18|.|TRBJ1-1
CASSHREGEAFF
TGTGCCAGCTCCCACAGGGAGGGTGAAGCTTTCTTT
>.|TRBV5-1|.|TRBJ1-6
CASSFGTVRGSPLHF
TGCGCCAGCAGCTTCGGGACGGTGAGGGGTTCACCCCTCCACTTT
>.|TRBV5-1|.|TRBJ2-7
CASSLAEGGYEQYF
TGCGCCAGCAGCTTGGCCGAAGGGGGCTACGAGCAGTACTTC
>.|TRBV24-1|.|TRBJ2-5
CATIRGQETQYF
TGTGCCACCATACGGGGCCAAGAGACCCAGTACTTC
>.|TRBV7-2|few|TRBJ2-1
CACRGAPLNEQFF
TGTGCCTGCAGGGGGGCCCCCCTCAATGAGCAGTTCTTC
>.|TRBV12-3/TRBV12-4|.|TRBJ2-1
CASSLNVKVQFF
TGTGCCAGCAGCCTAAATGTCAAGGTCCAGTTCTTC
>.|TRBV5-1|.|TRBJ1-1
CASSPKKNTEAFF
TGCGCCAGCAGCCCAAAAAAGAACACTGAAGCTTTCTTT
>TRBD2|TRBV24-1|.|TRBJ2-1
CATSDPLADIYNEQFF
TGTGCCACCAGTGACCCCCTAGCGGACATATACAATGAGCAGTTCTTC
>.|TRBV6-1|few|TRBJ2-6
CASTRRTLREGFTGANVLTF
TGTGCCAGCACTCGAAGGACCCTGCGGGAAGGATTTACTGGGGCCAACGTCCTGACTTTC
>TRBD2|TRBV7-2|.|TRBJ2-7
CASSYLGTSRRSYEQYF
TGTGCCAGCAGCTACCTCGGGACTAGCAGGCGCTCCTACGAGCAGTACTTC
>.|TRBV10-3|.|TRBJ2-2
CAISEEGHTGELFF
TGTGCCATCAGTGAGGAGGGGCACACCGGGGAGCTGTTTTTT
>.|TRBV4-3|few|TRBJ1-3
CASSQLEAGNTIYF
TGCGCCAGCAGCCAGTTAGAGGCTGGAAACACCATATATTTT
>.|TRBV15|.|TRBJ2-7
CATSRRTQPYEQYF
TGTGCCACCAGCAGACGGACCCAGCCCTACGAGCAGTACTTC
>.|TRBV4-1|.|TRBJ2-4
CASSPRLGTLDPKNIQYF
TGCGCCAGCAGCCCAAGGTTGGGCACGCTCGACCCCAAAAACATTCAGTACTTC
>TRBD1|TRBV20-1|few|TRBJ2-1
CSARDSRGLDQRRFF
TGCAGTGCTAGAGATTCCAGGGGGCTCGACCAGCGGCGGTTCTTC
>.|TRBV3-1|.|TRBJ2-5
CASSQDGPQYF
TGTGCCAGCAGCCAAGATGGCCCCCAGTACTTC
>.|TRBV20-1|many|TRBJ2-7
CSACRPGGQSEQYF
TGCAGTGCTTGTCGCCCCGGGGGGCAATCCGAGCAGTACTTC
>.|TRBV7-2|few|TRBJ2-3
CASRQLTDTQYF
TGTGCCAGCAGACAACTCACAGATACGCAGTATTTT
>TRBD2|TRBV10-3|few|TRBJ2-1
CAIRTGTSNYNEQFF
TGTGCCATCAGAACCGGGACTAGCAACTACAATGAGCAGTTCTTC
>.|TRBV9|few|TRBJ2-7
CASSVEGHGEQYF
TGTGCCAGCAGCGTAGAGGGACATGGGGAGCAGTACTTC
>.|TRBV28|.|TRBJ1-1
CASSYGTEAFF
TGTGCCAGCAGTTATGGCACTGAAGCTTTCTTT
>.|TRBV6-5|few|TRBJ2-1
CASSYMGHNEQFF
TGTGCCAGCAGTTACATGGGCCACAATGAGCAGTTCTTC
>TRBD2|TRBV20-1|few|TRBJ2-1
CSARDRGLGTSGRAPLSYNEQFF
TGCAGTGCTAGAGATCGGGGTCTGGGGACTAGCGGGAGGGCCCCCCTCTCCTACAATGAGCAGTTCTTC
>.|TRBV11-2|.|TRBJ1-1
CASSAGRANTEAFF
TGTGCCAGCAGCGCGGGACGGGCGAACACTGAAGCTTTCTTT
>.|TRBV4-3|few|TRBJ2-4
CASSQAVGGRNQYF
TGCGCCAGCAGCCAAGCGGTAGGGGGGAGAAATCAGTACTTC
>.|TRBV15|few|TRBJ2-6
CATSRVRIRVSGANVLTF
TGTGCCACCAGCAGAGTTAGGATCCGGGTTTCTGGGGCCAACGTCCTGACTTTC
>.|TRBV12-3/TRBV12-4|few|TRBJ1-1
CASSSTVGAFF
TGTGCCAGCAGTTCCACGGTTGGAGCTTTCTTT
>.|TRBV2|many|TRBJ1-1
CASSEMGGSTEAFF
TGTGCCAGCAGTGAAATGGGCGGCAGCACTGAAGCTTTCTTT
>TRBD1|TRBV10-3|few|TRBJ2-7
CAIGQAASYEQYF
TGTGCCATTGGACAGGCCGCCTCCTACGAGCAGTACTTC
>.|TRBV28|.|TRBJ2-3
CASSLRLHITDTQYF
TGTGCCAGCAGTTTACGACTCCACATTACAGATACGCAGTATTTT
>.|TRBV5-1|few|TRBJ1-5
CASSPTPTDQPQHF
TGCGCCAGCAGCCCTACCCCCACAGATCAGCCCCAGCATTTT
>TRBD2|TRBV5-1|.|TRBJ2-1
CASSPRGLAGGYNEQFF
TGCGCCAGCAGCCCCAGGGGGCTAGCGGGGGGCTACAATGAGCAGTTCTTC
>.|TRBV7-9|.|TRBJ2-5
CASSFLVRETQYF
TGTGCCAGCAGCTTCCTAGTAAGAGAGACCCAGTACTTC